This note documents a single T cell receptor (beta chain) sequence. Which antigen it targets is not known. A much bigger clone sits one base away, suggesting this may be a read error. This sample was included in a study of molecular identifiers for immune sequencing clone quantification listed by TCRdb under 2018. About the investigation overall: In a replicate experiment, RNA from around 20,000 or 100,000 naive CD8 T cells was split into five aliquots, four of which were sequenced. This methods study used CD8 T cells to benchmark TCR RNA copy counting and molecular-identifier clustering-based TCR repertoire sequencing (MIDCIRS).

Library preparation employed PCR. The instrument was a NextSeq 500. Bulk TCR libraries were prepared as previously described, using TCR primers listed in Table S5. Purification of total RNA was performed with the Qiagen AllPrep DNA/RNA kit. Before analysis, reads from multiple sequencing runs of the same library were pooled. From the authors' description of their analysis: Only reads with exact TCR constant sequence were kept, trimmed to 150 nt, and grouped by their 12-nt molecular barcodes. Reads in each barcode group were sub-clustered using a 15% Levenshtein threshold, and a quality-weighted consensus sequence was built for each RNA molecule. Non-functional sequences were removed, as were lower-count sequences one edit away from another. On the basis of fitting two negative binomial distributions, barcode sub-clusters with fewer than 20% of the maximum read count were discarded. TCRdb handled the public reads itself, with Q25 trimming in fastp and clone calling in MiXCR, and kept productive beta chains. All rows with the same CDR3 protein become a single entry with the most common DNA and genes. These V and J calls originate from TCRdb's pipeline instead of the authors' own analysis. The sample records some 580,000 distinct CDR3 sequences, 25% of which are singletons. The ten most abundant clones make up 0.78% of the sample.

Libraries of naive CD8 T cells were generated from roughly 18,000 to 920,000 sorted cells, with 10%, 30% or 50% of the purified RNA used. On a BD FACSAria II, naive CD8 T cells were FACS-sorted as CD8+CD4-CCR7+CD45RA+ and collected into RLT Plus buffer. To test detection sensitivity, Jurkat RNA equal to under 13 TCR copies was added to samples of roughly 19,000-1,100,000 naive CD8 T cells. CD8 T cells were enriched using RosetteSep CD8+ T Cell Enrichment Cocktail and Ficoll-Paque, and the enriched cells then underwent ACK red cell lysis. CDR1 and CDR2, per the germline V gene, are MDHEN and SYDVKM. There are 14 amino acids in the CDR3, from cysteine to phenylalanine inclusive. Only the CDR3 region is kept as DNA, spanning 42 bases read in frame from base 1. At the junction V is shortened by 8 bases and J by 3 bases, with 16 bases in between. The full study reports these points: When barcode sub-clustering was omitted, TCR diversity was inflated by chimeric consensus sequences, with chimeras reaching as high as 47%. Spiked-in Jurkat TCR RNA equal to a single cell's worth was reported to be detectable even within one million naive CD8 T cells. Spiked-in Jurkat TCR RNA (roughly 10 copies' worth), which is not part of the donor repertoire, was contained in the naive libraries. Clones above 20 RNA copies held over 98% of molecules in CMV-specific effector cells but under 1% in naive cells. Identical TCR molecules sharing a barcode could cause highly expanded clone sizes to be underestimated. Modeling indicated approximately 3 TCR RNA copies recovered per cell, compared with around 11 by digital PCR, which implies a capture efficiency of 25% to 35%.

The rearranged segments are TRBV28 and TRBJ1-2; too little of a D gene remains to name it. This clonotype was obtained from a human donor in good health. Some libraries in this study had Jurkat cell RNA spiked in. The sequencing sample was made of naive CD8+ T cells from blood, with Jurkat cell RNA spiked in. The cell subset or site label for this specimen denotes: FACS-sorted CD8+CD4-CCR7+CD45RA+ naive T cells. CDR3 region: CASSQGEDYYGYTF. Here is the DNA: TGTGCCAGCTCCCAAGGAGAGGATTACTATGGCTACACCTTC.